This TCR beta chain was profiled in a study of blood T cell repertoires in COVID-19. For the study at large: The United States, Italy and Spain supplied acute and convalescent COVID-19 samples.

Authors' data handling: Cell counts per sample came from amplifying reference gene primers. Sequenced by immunoSEQ multiplex PCR; TCRdb stores in-frame clones only, minus some. V and J calls and clone size are those listed in that table; D and trimming were worked out from the DNA. This sample yields 85,000 to 130,000 clones, of which about 79% are seen a single time; 6.2% belongs to the top ten. From germline, CDR1 is MDHEN and CDR2 SYDVKM. The V and J ends lost 6 bases and 3 bases, in that order; junction bases with no gene match: 7. The CDR3 is made up of 15 amino acids. The clonotype was recovered from an older man with COVID-19, enrolled during active disease. V and J are TRBV28 and TRBJ1-5; 8 nucleotides agree with TRBD1. Sequencing used peripheral blood. CDR3 amino acids: CASSRPDRVNQPQHF. CDR3 sequence (DNA): TGTGCCAGCAGCCGACCGGACAGGGTCAATCAGCCCCAGCATTTT.